Sequencing of this T cell receptor beta chain was carried out in a study of blood T cell repertoires in COVID-19. Overall study context: The study drew acute and convalescent COVID-19 samples from the United States, Italy and Spain.

The study recruited people aged 18 to 89 years across approximately 25 US areas. Assay used: immunoSEQ multiplex PCR; TCRdb lists only in-frame clones, some missing. The sample lists 250,000 to 350,000 clones, just under 90% seen once, with 2.5% to 3.5% in the top ten. J was trimmed by 2 bases and V by 3 bases; bases with no gene match: 4. The germline gives CDR1 LNHNV, CDR2 YYDKDF (reference sequence). CDR3 length equals 15 residues. The sequenced material came from PBMCs or T cells enriched from blood (not recorded which). The sequence was collected from a woman in her forties or fifties who had been exposed to COVID-19. V gene TRBV15 combines with J gene TRBJ2-1; 7 bases fit TRBD1. The CDR3 loop is CATSRTGLTYNEQFF. The CDR3 DNA reads as TGTGCCACCAGCAGGACAGGGCTAACCTACAATGAGCAGTTCTTC.